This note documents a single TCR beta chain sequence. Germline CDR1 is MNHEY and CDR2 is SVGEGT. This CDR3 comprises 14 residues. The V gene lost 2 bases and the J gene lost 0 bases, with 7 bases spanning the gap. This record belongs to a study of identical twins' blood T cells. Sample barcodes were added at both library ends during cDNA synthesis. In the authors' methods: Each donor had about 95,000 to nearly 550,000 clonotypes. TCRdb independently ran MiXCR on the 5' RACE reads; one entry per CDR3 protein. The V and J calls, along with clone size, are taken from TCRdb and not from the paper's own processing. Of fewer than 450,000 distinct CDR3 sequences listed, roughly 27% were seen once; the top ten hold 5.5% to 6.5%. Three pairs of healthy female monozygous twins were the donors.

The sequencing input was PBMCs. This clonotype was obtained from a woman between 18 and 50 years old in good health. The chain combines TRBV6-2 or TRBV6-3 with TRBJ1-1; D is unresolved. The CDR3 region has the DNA TGTGCCAGCAGTTACACGATTATGAACACTGAAGCTTTCTTT. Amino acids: CASSYTIMNTEAFF.